This TCR beta chain was documented in a study of T-cell memory formation after mild COVID-19. Background on the study: Most TCR clusters belonged to a single donor. General observations from the study: Clones contracting day 15 to 85 were balanced CD4/CD8; later expanders leaned CD4+.

The CDR3 is made up of 14 amino acids. Per germline, CDR1 DFQATT and CDR2 SNEGSKA (reference sequence). V trimming: 5 bases; J trimming: 3 bases; junction bases outside the gene matches: 5. TCRdb processed the 5' RACE reads anew with MiXCR; each CDR3 protein has one entry. The top ten clones hold around a fifth of a sample with 390,000 or so distinct CDR3 sequences, 16% of them seen once. Worth noting for this clonotype: Antigen unknown.

The clonotype comes from a man between 18 and 35 years old who had mild COVID-19 (a few samples of this study predate the infection). Cell type and time point are not known. The chain has TRBV20-1 and TRBJ2-2; 8 nucleotides agree with TRBD1. Sequenced sample: PBMCs or a T cell subset sorted from them (not recorded which). This CDR3 reads CSAFQGAHTGELFF. The DNA for the CDR3 is TGCAGTGCTTTCCAGGGGGCGCACACCGGGGAGCTGTTTTTT.